What follows is one T cell receptor beta chain and its context. The sample comes from a study of response to subunit inactivated influenza vaccine. TCRdb ran MiXCR on the RT-PCR reads and lists one entry per CDR3 protein. This table holds 650,000 to 800,000 distinct CDR3 sequences, approximately 17% found once. The sequences come from PBMCs from blood, collected 4 to 6 days after vaccination. This clonotype originated in a man aged 45-60 years who received an inactivated influenza vaccine.

For the CDR3, the DNA is TGCGCCAGCAGCCAAGATACGGCGGAGACCCAGTACTTC. It codes for CASSQDTAETQYF. This chain uses TRBV4-3 with TRBJ2-5, with D hard to call. Trimming took off 0 bases at V and 5 bases at J, with 7 bases between the two ends. The V gene's germline CDR1 is LGHNA and CDR2 YSLEER. The CDR3 spans 13 residues.